This record looks at one T cell receptor (beta chain) sequence and its context. TCRdb passed the PCR reads through MiXCR, listing each CDR3 protein once. The data contain around 19,000 distinct CDR3 sequences, about 39% of them singletons. These data originate in a study of tumor-infiltrating lymphocytes in oesophageal squamous cell carcinoma. The V gene's germline CDR1 is SGHVS and CDR2 FNYEAQ. Deletions cut 5 bases from V and 3 bases from J, with 5 bases between. This CDR3 has 12 residues. The specimen was normal esophageal tissue next to the tumor. The receptor was derived from a female donor with esophageal squamous cell carcinoma. The chain couples TRBV7-6 to TRBJ2-1, with D uncertain. The CDR3 loop reads CASSPIYNEQFF. CDR3 sequence (DNA): TGTGCCAGCAGCCCAATCTACAATGAGCAGTTCTTC.